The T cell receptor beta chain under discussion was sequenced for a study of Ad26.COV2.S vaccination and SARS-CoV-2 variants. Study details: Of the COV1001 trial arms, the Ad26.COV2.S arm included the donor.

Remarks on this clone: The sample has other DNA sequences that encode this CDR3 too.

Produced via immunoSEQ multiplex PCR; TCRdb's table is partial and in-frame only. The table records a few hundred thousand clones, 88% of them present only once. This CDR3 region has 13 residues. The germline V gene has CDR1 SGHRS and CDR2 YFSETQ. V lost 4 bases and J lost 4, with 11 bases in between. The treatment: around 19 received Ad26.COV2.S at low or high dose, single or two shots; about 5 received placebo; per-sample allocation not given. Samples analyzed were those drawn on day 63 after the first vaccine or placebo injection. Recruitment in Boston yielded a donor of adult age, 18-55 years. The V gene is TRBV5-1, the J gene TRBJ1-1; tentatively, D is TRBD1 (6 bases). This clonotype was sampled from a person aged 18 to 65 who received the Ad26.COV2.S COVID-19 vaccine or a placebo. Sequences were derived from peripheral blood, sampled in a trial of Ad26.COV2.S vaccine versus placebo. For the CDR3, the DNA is TGCGCCAGCAGCCCGGGGGGCCGCACTGAAGCTTTCTTT. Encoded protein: CASSPGGRTEAFF.